Listed below are T cell receptor beta chains from one sample, sequenced in a study of cytomegalovirus exposure and HLA in healthy donors. The repertoire was sequenced with immunoSEQ multiplex PCR; TCRdb's copy has only in-frame clones and lacks some. This sample has 200,000 or so clones, with more than 75% found just once. Sample: PBMCs. Receptors were obtained from a human donor in good health. The CDR3 runs from the conserved cysteine through the conserved F or W. Each record gives: V gene, CDR3 protein.

TRBV6-5	CASSWDRAGNTIYF
TRBV2	CASSSLAPGGETQYF
TRBV9	CASSGGLGVNTDTQYF
TRBV7-2	CASSSSSGTQYF
TRBV7-9	CSSSLGLTGGGNQPQHF
TRBV5-1	CASSFDSPTDTQYF
TRBV18	CASSRASGSHNEQFF
TRBV9	CASSPRRRDYDEQFF
TRBV18	CASSPPGQYSNQPQHF
TRBV10-1	CASHGLAGTYEQYF
TRBV6-1	CASSDKLEGGEKLFF
TRBV6-6	CASDWGGGGRNTEAFF
TRBV4-2	CASSQGGSVTDTQYF
TRBV7-9	CSSSPPRGQTQYF
TRBV6-6	CASSYGLAGGEQFF
TRBV5-1	CASSLGPGTTYEQYF
TRBV6-5	CASSYSGTGRKTQYF
TRBV5-4	CASSTGTNYEQYF
TRBV6-1	CASSEMSRTYNVLTF
TRBV28	CASSRMQLQGYQPQHF
TRBV11-1	CASSFQSRPGTNLDNEQFF
TRBV6-5	CASSRTSGTWETQYF
TRBV5-4	CASRTSPAGSEDTQYF
TRBV29-1	CSVGTGWNGYTF
TRBV7-9	CASSLDGGRTAYNEQFF
TRBV6-1	CASSRVRGMNEQFF
TRBV9	CASSVQPGQGLSGYTF
TRBV15	CATSRPGTGSNEQFF
TRBV15	CATSRDGEGSTGYTF
TRBV20-1	CSASEAYGYTF
TRBV27	CASNKRPAEGRTDTQYF
TRBV4-1	CASSQLVQGGAETQYF
TRBV28	CASSSLTGRYEQYF
TRBV5-1	CASSLTGVGNTGELFF
TRBV7-4	CASTRPKINQPQHF
TRBV30	CAWSGERWETQYF
TRBV18	CASSPGTSVPYEQYF
TRBV19	CASSVDSRARETQYF
TRBV19	CASSMGLSLGNEQFF